This passage covers 29 T cell receptor beta chains from one sample sequenced in a study of technical replicates of blood from a few donors. Assay used: immunoSEQ multiplex PCR; TCRdb lists only in-frame clones, some missing. The data contain approximately 100,000 clones, around 96% of them singletons. Material for sequencing was T cells isolated from PBMCs. The receptors here all came from a human donor in good health.

The genes are TRBV19 and TRBJ2-1, with 7 positions matching TRBD2. Per the germline V gene, CDR1 is LNHDA and CDR2 is SQIVND (reference sequence). The CDR3 covers 13 residues. V lost 6 bases to trimming and J lost 5 bases; unmatched junction nucleotides: 4. CDR3 protein: CASRPGLNNEQFF. CDR3 nucleotide sequence: TGTGCCAGTAGGCCGGGACTAAACAATGAGCAGTTCTTC.

CDR3 sequence: CAWLGQGENTIYF. DNA of the CDR3: TGTGCCTGGTTGGGACAGGGTGAAAACACCATATATTTT. The chain employs TRBV30 and TRBJ1-3, with 9 bases lining up with TRBD1. Unmatched junction bases numbered 5, after V lost 5 bases and J lost 6 bases. Germline V gives CDR1 GTSNPN, CDR2 SVGIG (reference sequence). CDR3 length: 13 residues.

V usage is TRBV5-4 and J usage is TRBJ2-7; 8 bases align to TRBD1. With 0 bases clipped from V and 2 bases from J, the junction kept 7 bases outside the gene matches. The CDR3 length is 16 residues. CDR1 is SGHNT and CDR2 is YYREEE in the germline V gene (reference sequence). CDR3 in DNA: TGTGCCAGCAGCTTGGGGCAGGGGGCCAGCCCCTACGAGCAGTACTTC. This gives the protein CASSLGQGASPYEQYF.

The V and J genes are TRBV2 and TRBJ2-5; D uncertain. This CDR3 is built from 13 residues. The V gene lost 3 bases and the J gene lost 3 bases, with 8 bases spanning the gap. Germline CDR1 is SNHLY and CDR2 is FYNNEI. The CDR3 here is CASSDSRKETQYF. Here the CDR3 DNA reads TGTGCCAGCAGTGACTCTAGGAAAGAGACCCAGTACTTC.

This rearrangement joins TRBV27 to TRBJ2-1, with D tentatively TRBD2 (7 bases). Germline-derived CDR1 and CDR2 are MNHEY and SMNVEV (reference sequence). The CDR3 spans 15 residues. V was pared by 6 bases and J by 5 bases, with 17 bases between. The CDR3 nucleotides read TGTGCCAGCAGGGGGGGGCTAGCGGCGAACAATGAGCAGTTCTTC. This translates into CASRGGLAANNEQFF.

This rearrangement joins TRBV15 to TRBJ1-5; D unresolved. V was shortened by 0 bases and J by 0 bases, with 12 bases between the two germline ends. Germline V CDR1 and CDR2: LNHNV, YYDKDF (reference sequence). There are 17 residues in the CDR3. For the CDR3, the DNA is TGTGCCACCAGCAGAGATAATCAGGAGGTTAGCAATCAGCCCCAGCATTTT. Encoded protein: CATSRDNQEVSNQPQHF.

This chain uses TRBV12-5 with TRBJ2-7; D might be TRBD2 (6 bases). CDR1 is LGHNT and CDR2 is FRNRAP in the germline V gene. This CDR3 region has 16 residues. Trimming stripped 0 bases from V and 0 bases from J, with 12 bases between. Here the CDR3 reads CASGLVVGGSSYEQYF. DNA for the CDR3: TGTGCTAGTGGTTTGGTAGTTGGGGGGAGCTCCTACGAGCAGTACTTC.

This clone was seen only once. The chain joins TRBV27 to TRBJ2-1; TRBD2 aligns across 11 bases. The CDR3 is 17 amino acids. Germline CDR1 and CDR2: MNHEY and SMNVEV (reference sequence). Germline trimming cut 4 bases from V and 8 bases from J; bases unmatched to any gene: 13. The CDR3 sequence: CASSSNSGRVGAYEQFF. The CDR3 nucleotides are TGTGCCAGCAGTTCTAATAGCGGGAGGGTCGGGGCTTATGAGCAGTTCTTC.

The J gene is TRBJ2-1, the V gene TRBV4-2; TRBD2 might be the D (5 bases). The CDR3 totals 14 residues. Germline CDR1 reads LGHNA; CDR2 reads YNFKEQ. The germline V and J ends were trimmed by 4 bases and 9 bases, with 16 bases remaining between them. The CDR3 sequence is CASSPTTMAGEQFF. The CDR3 bases are TGTGCCAGCAGCCCCACGACTATGGCTGGTGAGCAGTTCTTC.

The CDR3 nucleotides read TGTGCCAGTAGTATAGATCACCTAGCGGGCCGGGCCGCCTACAATGAGCAGTTCTTC. It translates to CASSIDHLAGRAAYNEQFF. The chain employs TRBV19 and TRBJ2-1; TRBD2 matches 8 bases. The V gene's germline CDR1 is LNHDA and CDR2 SQIVND (reference sequence). This CDR3 has 19 residues. V dropped 0 bases and J dropped 2; count of bases not matched to a gene: 12.

The chain has TRBV18 and TRBJ2-3; TRBD2 matches at 7 bases. The V gene end was trimmed by 3 bases and the J gene end by 0 bases; junction bases not matched to a gene: 12. This CDR3 has 18 residues. In germline, CDR1 is KGHSH, CDR2 LQKENI. The CDR3 spells CASSPRSAGDASTDTQYF. CDR3 coding DNA: TGTGCCAGCTCACCCCGATCGGCGGGAGATGCTAGCACAGATACGCAGTATTTT.

This rearrangement joins TRBV11-2 to TRBJ2-7, with D unresolved. From germline, CDR1 is SGHAT and CDR2 FQNNGV. The CDR3 contains 12 residues. Trimming removed 5 bases from V and 4 bases from J, with 9 bases in between. This CDR3 reads CASSGSAYEQYF. CDR3 nucleotides: TGTGCCAGCAGCGGAAGCGCTTACGAGCAGTACTTC.

The rearrangement joins TRBV7-3 to TRBJ2-1, with a possible D match to TRBD2 (7 bases). In germline, CDR1 is SGHTA, CDR2 FQGTGA. The CDR3 has 13 residues. With 5 bases removed from V and 10 bases from J, the gap between germline ends came to 15 bases. The CDR3 DNA reads as TGTGCCAGCAGCCCCCCCGGGGGGCAAGAGCAGTTCTTC. Residues: CASSPPGGQEQFF.

V usage is TRBV11-3 and J usage is TRBJ1-3; the D is unclear. The CDR3 length is 12 residues. Germline CDR1 is SGHNT and CDR2 is YENEEA. The V end lost 5 bases, the J end lost 5 bases, and 7 bases lay between the germline ends. The CDR3 nucleotides read TGTGCCAGCAGCAGCGGACGAAACACCATATATTTT. Translation gives CASSSGRNTIYF.

This chain joins TRBV2 and TRBJ2-2, with D tentatively TRBD1 (6 bases). Germline CDR1 is SNHLY and CDR2 is FYNNEI. This CDR3 has 15 amino acids. V lost 2 bases and J lost 5, with 12 bases in between. As DNA, the CDR3 is TGTGCCAGCAGTGAAAGGGGGTGGGGGACCGGGGAGCTGTTTTTT. Translation gives CASSERGWGTGELFF.

The chain joins TRBV19 to TRBJ2-7, with 7 bases fitting TRBD2. The V gene end was trimmed by 1 base and the J gene end by 1 base; junction bases not matched to a gene: 1. The CDR3 runs 14 residues. CDR1 is LNHDA, CDR2 SQIVND, per germline (reference sequence). Here the CDR3 DNA reads TGTGCCAGTAGTATAGGCGGGAGATCCTACGAGCAGTACTTC. Its translation: CASSIGGRSYEQYF.

This clone was seen ten or more times. The V gene is TRBV18, the J gene TRBJ1-5; 7 positions match TRBD1. Losses at the gene ends were 8 bases for V and 4 bases for J; bases not matched to a gene: 5. The CDR3 covers 13 residues. Germline CDR1 and CDR2: KGHSH and LQKENI. The CDR3 nucleotides are TGTGCCAGCCAAGGACAGGCAAATCAGCCCCAGCATTTT. Translating gives CASQGQANQPQHF.

The chain has TRBV19 and TRBJ2-3; D is ambiguous. Germline V gene lookup returns CDR1 LNHDA and CDR2 SQIVND (reference sequence). Trimming stripped 5 bases from V and 6 bases from J, with 9 bases between. This CDR3 contains 12 residues. CDR3 in amino acids: CASSPSPDTQYF. The CDR3 DNA sequence: TGTGCCAGTAGTCCCTCTCCGGATACGCAGTATTTT.

V is TRBV30 and J is TRBJ1-1; D gene ambiguous. The V gene's germline CDR1 is GTSNPN and CDR2 SVGIG (reference sequence). Trimming shortened V by 6 bases and J by 2 bases, and 10 bases separated the two germline ends. The CDR3 runs to 12 residues. CDR3 nucleotide sequence: TGTGCCTGCTCGGCGGCCAACACTGAAGCTTTCTTT. Protein: CACSAANTEAFF.

In this sample, this clone turned up once. The chain is built from TRBV9 and TRBJ1-1; D may be TRBD1 (6 bases). Trimming took off 0 bases at V and 8 bases at J, with 14 bases between the two ends. Germline lookup yields CDR1 SGDLS and CDR2 YYNGEE. The CDR3 runs to 14 residues. The CDR3 loop is CASSVAGGGAEAFF. The CDR3, as DNA: TGTGCCAGCAGCGTAGCTGGGGGGGGCGCGGAAGCTTTCTTT.

The gene calls are TRBV5-1 and TRBJ2-5, with D tentatively TRBD2 (5 bases). V lost 0 bases and J 5 bases, leaving 11 bases between the germline ends. The CDR3 loop spans 14 amino acids. From germline, CDR1 is SGHRS and CDR2 YFSETQ. CDR3 protein: CASSLGGPGETQYF. DNA of the CDR3: TGCGCCAGCAGCTTGGGTGGGCCGGGGGAGACCCAGTACTTC.

This chain connects TRBV5-1 to TRBJ2-1; TRBD2 agrees at 13 bases. Germline lookup yields CDR1 SGHRS and CDR2 YFSETQ. V was clipped by 4 bases and J by 5 bases; unmatched bases: 3. This CDR3 comprises 15 residues. CDR3 sequence: CASSILAGGNNEQFF. The CDR3 DNA reads TGCGCCAGCAGCATACTAGCGGGGGGGAACAATGAGCAGTTCTTC.

CDR3 sequence (DNA): TGTGCCAGTAGTCTCCAGAATGTGAACACCGGGGAGCTGTTTTTT. This sequence encodes CASSLQNVNTGELFF. The chain uses TRBV19 and TRBJ2-2; D not certain. The CDR3 has 15 amino acids. The germline V gene has CDR1 LNHDA and CDR2 SQIVND (reference sequence). The ends were cut back, 5 bases at V and 1 base at J, with 11 bases in the middle.

The chain recombines TRBV4-2 with TRBJ2-7; D is unresolved. V was trimmed by 0 bases and J by 5 bases, leaving 14 bases between them. Germline CDR1 reads LGHNA; CDR2 reads YNFKEQ. The CDR3 covers 15 residues. The CDR3 protein is CASSQDYGRTHEQYF. The CDR3 bases are TGTGCCAGCAGCCAAGACTACGGTCGTACCCACGAGCAGTACTTC.

V is TRBV28 and J is TRBJ2-7; weak D call: TRBD2 (5 bases). The CDR3 consists of 13 residues. Germline V gene lookup returns CDR1 MDHEN and CDR2 SYDVKM. Trimming removed 3 bases from V and 3 bases from J, with 9 bases in between. As DNA, the CDR3 is TGTGCCAGCAGTTTGGAGGCACACTACGAGCAGTACTTC. This encodes CASSLEAHYEQYF.

This chain links TRBV7-9 with TRBJ2-1; TRBD2 matches 7 bases. J gave up 1 base and V 3 bases, and 3 bases lay outside the gene matches. CDR1 and CDR2 from the germline V gene are SEHNR and FQNEAQ (reference sequence). The CDR3 extends over 15 amino acids. CDR3 nucleotide sequence: TGTGCCAGCAGCTTTACGGGGGGATCCTACAATGAGCAGTTCTTC. Translated, it gives CASSFTGGSYNEQFF.

The chain uses TRBV27 and TRBJ2-2; D is ambiguous. Germline assignment: CDR1 MNHEY and CDR2 SMNVEV (reference sequence). Between the trimmed V and J ends, which lost 4 bases and 2 bases, there was a span of 8 bases. The CDR3 is 14 residues long. CDR3 loop: CASSYSTNTGELFF. CDR3 DNA sequence: TGTGCCAGCAGTTATTCTACTAACACCGGGGAGCTGTTTTTT.

The chain joins TRBV15 to TRBJ2-7; 9 nucleotides agree with TRBD1. Unmatched junction bases numbered 17, after V lost 0 bases and J lost 2 bases. Germline V CDR1 and CDR2: LNHNV, YYDKDF (reference sequence). CDR3 length equals 20 residues. In DNA form, the CDR3 reads TGTGCCACCAGCAGAGATGTTTGGGGCGAAGGACAGGGGTCCACCTACGAGCAGTACTTC. Translating gives CATSRDVWGEGQGSTYEQYF.

This rearrangement joins TRBV2 to TRBJ2-7, with D perhaps matching TRBD1 (6 bases). The CDR3 loop spans 12 amino acids. Trimming took 8 bases from V and 0 from J, leaving 8 bases between them. Germline-derived CDR1 and CDR2 are SNHLY and FYNNEI. The CDR3 protein is CASDRYSYEQYF. The DNA for the CDR3 is TGTGCCAGCGACAGGTACTCCTACGAGCAGTACTTC. Variable domain in full (rest from reference TRBV2 and TRBJ2-7): EPEVTQTPSHQVTQMGQEVILRCVPISNHLYFYWYRQILGQKVEFLVSFYNNEISEKSEIFDDQFSVERPDGSNFTLKIRSTKLEDSAMYFCASDRYSYEQYFGPGTRLTVT.